A single sample gave rise to the 10 T cell receptor beta chains below, sequenced in a study of neurological immune-mediated disorders. TCRdb processed the 5' RACE reads anew with MiXCR; each CDR3 protein has one entry. This sample has about 50,000 distinct CDR3 sequences, with 10% to 13% found just once. The sample was PBMCs. The receptor source for this set is a man in his 70s with HTLV-1-associated myelopathy (HAM/TSP).

This chain connects TRBV7-9 to TRBJ2-5, with D possibly being TRBD1 (5 bases). V was clipped by 5 bases and J by 5 bases, with 18 bases between them. This CDR3 region has 15 residues. The germline CDR1 and CDR2 sequences are SEHNR and FQNEAQ (reference sequence). For the CDR3, the DNA is TGTGCCAGCAGCCTCACAGGCACCGCCGGGGAGACCCAGTACTTC. It specifies CASSLTGTAGETQYF. The complete variable domain, with remaining parts taken from reference TRBV7-9 and TRBJ2-5, reads DTGVSQNPRHKITKRGQNVTFRCDPISEHNRLYWYRQTLGQGPEFLTYFQNEAQLEKSRLLSDRFSAERPKGSFSTLEIQRTEQGDSAMYLCASSLTGTAGETQYFGPGTRLLVL.

This clonotype was seen at least ten times. The V and J genes are TRBV5-1 and TRBJ2-5; weak D call: TRBD2 (6 bases). This CDR3 contains 14 residues. The germline V gene encodes CDR1 SGHRS and CDR2 YFSETQ. Trimming stripped 4 bases from V and 1 base from J, with 11 bases between. Here the CDR3 reads CASSTGLSQETQYF. As DNA, the CDR3 is TGCGCCAGCAGCACCGGACTAAGCCAAGAGACCCAGTACTTC.

This clonotype rates as medium-sized (0.01 to 0.1%). The chain recombines TRBV25-1 with TRBJ2-7, with TRBD1 matching 7 bases. The CDR3 sequence is 13 residues long. Germline loops: CDR1 MGHDK, CDR2 SYGVNS. J was trimmed by 4 bases and V by 5 bases; bases with no gene match: 5. CDR3: CASSRGQNYEQYF. The CDR3 DNA reads TGTGCCAGCAGTCGGGGACAGAATTACGAGCAGTACTTC.

This clonotype has at least ten counts. In DNA, the CDR3 is TGTGCCGGAATCCGGGACAGAGAACCCGAAGCTTTCTTT. It codes for CAGIRDREPEAFF. J is TRBJ1-1 and V is TRBV7-9, with 7 bases identical to TRBD1. The CDR3 is made up of 13 amino acids. Germline-derived CDR1 and CDR2 are SEHNR and FQNEAQ (reference sequence). V lost 11 bases to trimming and J lost 8 bases; unmatched junction nucleotides: 14.

This clonotype was counted many times. V gene TRBV3-1 combines with J gene TRBJ1-1; maybe TRBD1 (5 bases). This CDR3 spans 14 amino acids. The V end lost 2 bases, the J end lost 5 bases, and 12 bases lay between the germline ends. Germline CDR1 LGHDT, CDR2 YNNKEL (reference sequence). CDR3 DNA: TGTGCCAGCAGCCAAACAGGATCAAGAACTGAAGCTTTCTTT. Its translation: CASSQTGSRTEAFF.

This clonotype came up many times. The rearrangement uses TRBV4-1 and TRBJ1-1, with 8 nucleotides matching TRBD1. The junction had 9 bases not matched to a gene; V was cut back by 3 bases and J by 6 bases. CDR1 and CDR2 (germline): MGHRA, YSYEKL. This CDR3 contains 15 residues. CDR3 bases: TGCGCCAGCAGCCACCCAGGACAGGGTTGGGCTGAAGCTTTCTTT. This encodes CASSHPGQGWAEAFF.

This clonotype was seen many times. The rearrangement uses TRBV10-3 and TRBJ2-7; 7 nucleotides line up with TRBD1. Per germline, CDR1 ENHRY and CDR2 SYGVKD. Trimming took 6 bases from V and 0 from J; bases not matched to a gene: 5. The CDR3 contains 14 residues. The CDR3 sequence: CAIRRQGSSYEQYF. The CDR3 DNA is TGTGCCATCAGAAGACAGGGTAGCTCCTACGAGCAGTACTTC.

The table lists this clonotype with many counts. This chain joins TRBV7-2 and TRBJ1-1; perhaps TRBD1 as D (5 bases). Trimming pared 2 bases from V and 10 bases from J, leaving 14 bases between. CDR3 length: 13 amino acids. Per germline, CDR1 SGHTA and CDR2 FQGNSA. CDR3 sequence (DNA): TGTGCCAGCAGCTTACAGCAGGGCGTGGGAGCTTTCTTT. It is translated as CASSLQQGVGAFF. Full variable domain (outside the CDR3, taken from reference TRBV7-2 and TRBJ1-1): GAGVSQSPSNKVTEKGKDVELRCDPISGHTALYWYRQSLGQGLEFLIYFQGNSAPDKSGLPSDRFSAERTGGSVSTLTIQRTQQEDSAVYLCASSLQQGVGAFFGQGTRLTVV.

This clonotype has a count of ten or more. J is TRBJ2-5 and V is TRBV5-1, with TRBD2 as a possible D gene (5 bases). Germline assignment: CDR1 SGHRS and CDR2 YFSETQ. The CDR3 has 15 amino acids. Trimming pared 3 bases from V and 0 bases from J, leaving 12 bases between. The CDR3 DNA reads TGCGCCAGCAGCTATTCGGGGTCATACCAAGAGACCCAGTACTTC. Protein sequence: CASSYSGSYQETQYF.

This clonotype was observed many times. J is TRBJ1-4 and V is TRBV4-3; a possible D gene is TRBD1 (6 bases). CDR3 length: 14 amino acids. Germline V gene sequence: CDR1 LGHNA, CDR2 YSLEER. The ends were cut back, 1 base at V and 10 bases at J, with 13 bases in the middle. The CDR3 coding sequence is TGCGCCAGCAGCCAAGGAGGGGGAATAGGAAAACTGTTTTTT. Its translation: CASSQGGGIGKLFF.